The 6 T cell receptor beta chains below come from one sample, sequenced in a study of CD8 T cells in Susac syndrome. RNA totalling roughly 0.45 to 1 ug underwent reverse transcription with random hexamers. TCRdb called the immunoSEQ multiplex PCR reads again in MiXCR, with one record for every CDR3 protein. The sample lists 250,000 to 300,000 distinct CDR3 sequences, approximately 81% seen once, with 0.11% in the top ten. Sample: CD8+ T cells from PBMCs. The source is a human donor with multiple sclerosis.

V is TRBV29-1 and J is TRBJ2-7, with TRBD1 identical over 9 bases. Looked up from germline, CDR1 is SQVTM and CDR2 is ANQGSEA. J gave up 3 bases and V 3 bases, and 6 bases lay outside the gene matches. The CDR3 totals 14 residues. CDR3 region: CSVDWGQGGYEQYF. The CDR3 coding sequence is TGCAGCGTTGACTGGGGACAGGGAGGCTACGAGCAGTACTTC.

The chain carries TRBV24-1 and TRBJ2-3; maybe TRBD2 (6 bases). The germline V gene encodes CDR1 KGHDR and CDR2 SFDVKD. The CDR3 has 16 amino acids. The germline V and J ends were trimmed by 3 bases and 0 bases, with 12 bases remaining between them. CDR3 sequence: CATSDASVPSTDTQYF. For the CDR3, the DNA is TGTGCCACCAGTGATGCTAGCGTACCTAGCACAGATACGCAGTATTTT.

The CDR3 bases are TGTGCCAGCTCTCCCCGGGACAGGGGTTCAGATACGCAGTATTTT. Its translation: CASSPRDRGSDTQYF. J is TRBJ2-3 and V is TRBV27, with 10 bases fitting TRBD1. Germline assignment: CDR1 MNHEY and CDR2 SMNVEV (reference sequence). This CDR3 has 15 amino acids. The V segment lost 8 bases and the J segment 4 bases; nucleotides outside the gene matches: 9.

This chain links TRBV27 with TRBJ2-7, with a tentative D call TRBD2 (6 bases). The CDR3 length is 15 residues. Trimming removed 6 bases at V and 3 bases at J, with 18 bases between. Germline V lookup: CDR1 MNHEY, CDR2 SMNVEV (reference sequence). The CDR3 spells CASSPASGLLYEQYF. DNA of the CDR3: TGTGCCAGCAGCCCCGCTTCTGGACTACTCTACGAGCAGTACTTC.

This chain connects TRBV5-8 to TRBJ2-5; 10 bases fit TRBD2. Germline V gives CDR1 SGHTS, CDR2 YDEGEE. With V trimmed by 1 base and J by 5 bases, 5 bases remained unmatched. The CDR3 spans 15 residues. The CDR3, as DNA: TGTGCCAGCAGCTTGTCTAGCGGGAGTGGTGAGACCCAGTACTTC. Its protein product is CASSLSSGSGETQYF. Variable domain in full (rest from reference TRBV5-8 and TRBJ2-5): EAGVTQSPTHLIKTRGQQATLRCSPISGHTSVYWYQQALGLGLQFLLWYDEGEERNRGNFPPRFSGRQFPNYSSELNVNALELEDSALYLCASSLSSGSGETQYFGPGTRLLVL.

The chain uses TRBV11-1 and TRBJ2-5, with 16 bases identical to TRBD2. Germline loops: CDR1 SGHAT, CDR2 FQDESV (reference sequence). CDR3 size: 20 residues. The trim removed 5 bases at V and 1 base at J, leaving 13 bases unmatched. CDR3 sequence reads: CASSRGRGTSGRALQETQYF. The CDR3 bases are TGTGCCAGCAGCCGTGGGAGAGGGACTAGCGGGAGGGCCCTCCAAGAGACCCAGTACTTC.